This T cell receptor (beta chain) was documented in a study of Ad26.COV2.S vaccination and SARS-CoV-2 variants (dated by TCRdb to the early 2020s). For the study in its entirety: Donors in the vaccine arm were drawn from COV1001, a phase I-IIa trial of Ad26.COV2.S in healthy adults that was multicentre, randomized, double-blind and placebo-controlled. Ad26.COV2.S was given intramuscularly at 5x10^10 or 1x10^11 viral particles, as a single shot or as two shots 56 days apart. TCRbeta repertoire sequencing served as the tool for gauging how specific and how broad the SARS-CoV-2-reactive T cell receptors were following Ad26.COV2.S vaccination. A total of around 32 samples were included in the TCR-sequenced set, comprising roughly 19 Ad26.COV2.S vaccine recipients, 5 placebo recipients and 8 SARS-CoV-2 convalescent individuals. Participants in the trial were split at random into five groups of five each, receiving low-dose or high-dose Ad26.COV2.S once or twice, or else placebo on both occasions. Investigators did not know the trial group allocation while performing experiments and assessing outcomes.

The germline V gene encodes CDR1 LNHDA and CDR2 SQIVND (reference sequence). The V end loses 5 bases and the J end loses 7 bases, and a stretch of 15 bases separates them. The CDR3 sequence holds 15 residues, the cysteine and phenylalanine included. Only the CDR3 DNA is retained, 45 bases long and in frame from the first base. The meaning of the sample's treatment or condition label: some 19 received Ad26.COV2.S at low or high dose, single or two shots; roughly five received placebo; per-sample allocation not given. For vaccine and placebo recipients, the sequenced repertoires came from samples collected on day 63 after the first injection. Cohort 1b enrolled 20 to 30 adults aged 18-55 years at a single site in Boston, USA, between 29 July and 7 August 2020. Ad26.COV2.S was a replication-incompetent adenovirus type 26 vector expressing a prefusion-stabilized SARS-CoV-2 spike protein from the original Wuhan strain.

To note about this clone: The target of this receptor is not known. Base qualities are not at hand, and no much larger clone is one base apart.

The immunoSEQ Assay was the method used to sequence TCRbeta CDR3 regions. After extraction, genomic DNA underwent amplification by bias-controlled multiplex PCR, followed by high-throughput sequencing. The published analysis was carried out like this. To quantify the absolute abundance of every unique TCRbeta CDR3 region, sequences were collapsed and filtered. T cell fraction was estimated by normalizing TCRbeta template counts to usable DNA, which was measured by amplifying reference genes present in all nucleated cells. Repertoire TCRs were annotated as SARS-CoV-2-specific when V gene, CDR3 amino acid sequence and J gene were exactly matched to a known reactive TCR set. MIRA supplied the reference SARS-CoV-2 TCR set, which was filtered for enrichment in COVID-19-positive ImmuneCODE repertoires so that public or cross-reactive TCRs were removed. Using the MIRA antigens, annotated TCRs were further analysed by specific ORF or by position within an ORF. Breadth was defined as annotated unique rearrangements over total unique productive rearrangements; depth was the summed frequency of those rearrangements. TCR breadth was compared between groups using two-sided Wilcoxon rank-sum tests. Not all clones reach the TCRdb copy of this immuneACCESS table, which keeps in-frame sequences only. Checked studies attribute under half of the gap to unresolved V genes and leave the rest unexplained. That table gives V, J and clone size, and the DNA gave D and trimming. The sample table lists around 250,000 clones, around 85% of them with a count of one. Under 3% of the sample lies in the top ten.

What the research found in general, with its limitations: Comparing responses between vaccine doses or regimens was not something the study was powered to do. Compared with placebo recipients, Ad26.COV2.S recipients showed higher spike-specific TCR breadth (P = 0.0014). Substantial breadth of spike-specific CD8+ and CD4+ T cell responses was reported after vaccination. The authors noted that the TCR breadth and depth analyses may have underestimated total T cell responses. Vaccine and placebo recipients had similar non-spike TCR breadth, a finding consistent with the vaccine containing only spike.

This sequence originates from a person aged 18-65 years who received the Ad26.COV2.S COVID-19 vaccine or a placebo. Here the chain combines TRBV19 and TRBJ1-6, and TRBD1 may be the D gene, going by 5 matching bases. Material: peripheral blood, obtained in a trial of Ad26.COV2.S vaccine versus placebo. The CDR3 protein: CASSFRDGWNSPLHF. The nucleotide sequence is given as TGTGCCAGTAGTTTCCGGGACGGGTGGAATTCACCCCTCCACTTT.